Shown below are 19 T cell receptor beta chains from a single sample sequenced in a study of CD8 T cells in Susac syndrome. Random hexamers were used to reverse transcribe about 0.45 to 1 ug of RNA. TCRdb re-derived calls from the immunoSEQ multiplex PCR reads in MiXCR, one entry per CDR3 protein. The sample has under 200,000 distinct CDR3 sequences, approximately 95% seen once. The sequenced sample was CD8+ T cells from PBMCs. Every receptor here comes from a human donor with multiple sclerosis.

This chain uses TRBV2 with TRBJ2-3; the match to TRBD1 covers 10 bases. V shed 6 bases and J 2 bases; nucleotides not matched to a gene: 11. Germline loops: CDR1 SNHLY, CDR2 FYNNEI. The length of the CDR3 is 17 residues. CDR3 nucleotides: TGTGCCAGCAGCGATTTACACGGGACAGGGGACACAGATACGCAGTATTTT. Its translation: CASSDLHGTGDTDTQYF.

V usage is TRBV6-2 or TRBV6-3 and J usage is TRBJ2-7; D might be TRBD1 (5 bases). CDR3 size: 12 residues. V lost 6 bases to trimming and J lost 7 bases, with 13 bases between them. Germline CDR1 is MNHEY and CDR2 is SVGEGT. CDR3 bases: TGTGCCAGCAGCCAACGGCCAGGGGAGCAGTACTTC. Translation gives CASSQRPGEQYF.

The chain carries TRBV14 and TRBJ2-7, with D possibly TRBD1 on 5 matching bases. This CDR3 has 15 amino acids. The germline gives CDR1 SGHDN, CDR2 FVKESK. Trimming pared 1 base from V and 1 base from J, leaving 11 bases between. CDR3 residues: CASSQVVQGSYEQYF. The CDR3, as DNA: TGTGCCAGCAGCCAAGTAGTGCAGGGTTCCTACGAGCAGTACTTC.

The V gene is TRBV29-1, the J gene TRBJ2-5, with TRBD2 identical over 9 bases. V was clipped by 4 bases and J by 5 bases; unmatched bases: 8. CDR1 SQVTM and CDR2 ANQGSEA come from the germline V gene. This CDR3 has 14 amino acids. The CDR3 protein is CSVVGAGGGETQYF. The CDR3 DNA reads TGCAGCGTTGTGGGAGCGGGAGGAGGGGAGACCCAGTACTTC.

A single count supports this clonotype. The CDR3 coding sequence is TGTGCCAGCAGCCCGGAGCGGGCTAGTGGAGATACGCAGTATTTT. Translated: CASSPERASGDTQYF. The V call is TRBV7-9, the J call TRBJ2-3; D might be TRBD2 (6 bases). This CDR3 is 15 amino acids long. Trimming left V 5 bases short and J 5 bases short, with 17 bases between. The germline V gene encodes CDR1 SEHNR and CDR2 FQNEAQ (reference sequence).

The genes are TRBV11-2 and TRBJ2-3, with 7 bases identical to TRBD1. V lost 1 base and J lost 4; bases outside the gene matches: 5. Germline CDR1 SGHAT, CDR2 FQNNGV. The CDR3 is 15 amino acids. The CDR3 loop reads CASSLAYRGADTQYF. In nucleotides, the CDR3 is TGTGCCAGCAGCTTAGCCTACAGGGGAGCAGATACGCAGTATTTT.

V and J are TRBV9 and TRBJ2-7; the match to TRBD1 covers 9 bases. The junction had 12 bases not matched to a gene; V was cut back by 4 bases and J by 7 bases. Germline lookup yields CDR1 SGDLS and CDR2 YYNGEE. The CDR3 is 15 amino acids. CDR3 nucleotide sequence: TGTGCCAGCAGCCGAACAGGGGGCGTCGAAGGAGAGCAGTACTTC. It codes for CASSRTGGVEGEQYF.

This chain joins TRBV5-1 and TRBJ1-1; D is ambiguous. The CDR3 runs to 15 residues. V lost 1 base, J lost 3 bases, and 13 bases lay in between. Germline V gives CDR1 SGHRS, CDR2 YFSETQ. For the CDR3, the DNA is TGCGCCAGCAGCTTGTACAGCCTAGACGACACTGAAGCTTTCTTT. Translated, it gives CASSLYSLDDTEAFF.

This rearrangement joins TRBV7-9 to TRBJ1-5; a weak D match, TRBD1 (5 bases). Per germline, CDR1 SEHNR and CDR2 FQNEAQ (reference sequence). Between the trimmed V and J ends, which lost 2 bases and 0 bases, there was a span of 8 bases. The CDR3 totals 15 residues. CDR3 protein: CASSLSGNSNQPQHF. The CDR3 DNA reads as TGTGCCAGCAGCTTATCAGGGAATAGCAATCAGCCCCAGCATTTT.

The V gene is TRBV2, the J gene TRBJ2-1; D remains ambiguous. Germline V CDR1 and CDR2: SNHLY, FYNNEI. Trimming removed 3 bases at V and 15 bases at J, with 12 bases between. CDR3 length equals 11 residues. The chain's CDR3 is CASSDSAMPFF. In DNA, the CDR3 is TGTGCCAGCAGTGACAGCGCTATGCCGTTCTTC.

The chain uses TRBV9 and TRBJ2-7; D unclear. The germline V and J ends were trimmed by 0 bases and 0 bases, with 7 bases remaining between them. The CDR3 runs 14 residues. Germline values: CDR1 SGDLS, CDR2 YYNGEE. CDR3 sequence: CASSVEGSSYEQYF. CDR3 nucleotides: TGTGCCAGCAGCGTAGAGGGCAGCTCCTACGAGCAGTACTTC.

J is TRBJ2-6 and V is TRBV15; possible D gene TRBD2, 5 bases. CDR1 LNHNV and CDR2 YYDKDF come from the germline V gene (reference sequence). This CDR3 contains 18 residues. V lost 5 bases to trimming and J lost 3 bases, with 20 bases between them. The CDR3 DNA is TGTGCCACCAGCCCTACGGGCCTGCGGGCCGGTGGGGCCAACGTCCTGACTTTC. Translation gives CATSPTGLRAGGANVLTF.

This clonotype came up once. The chain joins TRBV20-1 to TRBJ2-2; 7 positions match TRBD1. V lost 6 bases and J lost 2; bases outside the gene matches: 15. Germline V lookup: CDR1 DFQATT, CDR2 SNEGSKA (reference sequence). CDR3 length: 17 residues. The CDR3 loop reads CSASPRPGQANTGELFF. Here the CDR3 DNA reads TGCAGTGCCTCACCCCGCCCCGGACAGGCCAACACCGGGGAGCTGTTTTTT.

The CDR3 protein is CASSVVTSGRNWEQFF. As DNA, the CDR3 is TGTGCCAGCAGCGTAGTTACTAGCGGGAGGAATTGGGAGCAGTTCTTC. This chain uses TRBV9 with TRBJ2-1; 12 bases match TRBD2. With 0 bases clipped from V and 10 bases from J, the junction kept 8 bases outside the gene matches. Germline CDR1 reads SGDLS; CDR2 reads YYNGEE. The CDR3 consists of 16 residues.

The chain recombines TRBV29-1 with TRBJ2-2; D gene ambiguous. The V end lost 5 bases, the J end lost 7 bases, and 8 bases lay between the germline ends. The CDR3 consists of 11 residues. Germline CDR1 reads SQVTM; CDR2 reads ANQGSEA. The CDR3 coding sequence is TGCAGCGTTCTAATAAGCGGGGAGCTGTTTTTT. Translated: CSVLISGELFF.

The chain combines TRBV2 with TRBJ2-1; D may correspond to TRBD1 or TRBD2 (5 bases each). Trimming removed 3 bases from V and 2 bases from J, with 14 bases in between. Germline V gives CDR1 SNHLY, CDR2 FYNNEI. There are 16 residues in the CDR3. CDR3 loop: CASSDWGRGAYNEQFF. The DNA for the CDR3 is TGTGCCAGCAGTGATTGGGGGAGAGGCGCCTACAATGAGCAGTTCTTC. The whole variable domain, filled in from reference TRBV2 and TRBJ2-1, reads EPEVTQTPSHQVTQMGQEVILRCVPISNHLYFYWYRQILGQKVEFLVSFYNNEISEKSEIFDDQFSVERPDGSNFTLKIRSTKLEDSAMYFCASSDWGRGAYNEQFFGPGTRLTVL.

The rearrangement joins TRBV20-1 to TRBJ1-3; D is unclear. Germline CDR1 is DFQATT and CDR2 is SNEGSKA (reference sequence). The CDR3 has 14 residues. Trimming removed 2 bases at V and 0 bases at J, with 8 bases between. CDR3 nucleotides: TGCAGTGCTAGATGGGGAGGCTCTGGAAACACCATATATTTT. Amino acids: CSARWGGSGNTIYF.

The chain combines TRBV18 with TRBJ2-1, with D possibly matching TRBD2 (6 bases). Germline lookup yields CDR1 KGHSH and CDR2 LQKENI. This CDR3 spans 17 amino acids. The V gene lost 3 bases and the J gene lost 3 bases, with 18 bases spanning the gap. CDR3 sequence: CASSPLYGGRDYNEQFF. CDR3 DNA: TGTGCCAGCTCACCCTTATATGGAGGGAGAGACTACAATGAGCAGTTCTTC.

The chain uses TRBV20-1 and TRBJ1-2, with D uncertain. Germline lookup yields CDR1 DFQATT and CDR2 SNEGSKA (reference sequence). The CDR3 sequence is 15 residues long. V was pared by 1 base and J by 5 bases, with 17 bases between. The CDR3 reads CSARVPRQAEYGYTF. CDR3 bases: TGCAGTGCTAGAGTCCCCCGGCAGGCAGAGTATGGCTACACCTTC.